This T cell receptor (beta chain) derives from a study of blood T cell repertoires in COVID-19. V dropped 5 bases and J dropped 1 base, with 8 bases sitting between them. The CDR3 sequence is 13 residues long. The sample holds one count of this clone. Recruitment covered 20 to 25 US areas and drew participants whose ages spanned about 18 to 95 years. Original processing methods: Estimates of nucleated cell counts were drawn from the amplification of reference gene primers. Method: immunoSEQ multiplex PCR; TCRdb's copy keeps in-frame clones and lacks some. The D gene and trimming were derived from the DNA, and the V and J assignments and clone size from that table. The data contain some 490,000 clones, around nine tenths of them singletons.

Sequencing was done on a sample of PBMCs or T cells enriched from blood (not recorded which). The chain links TRBV12-3 or TRBV12-4 to TRBJ1-1; D is uncertain. The TCR sequence derives from a woman between 55 and 75 years old who had recovered from COVID-19. CDR3: CASSQAGNTEAFF. CDR3 DNA: TGTGCCAGCAGTCAAGCGGGGAACACTGAAGCTTTCTTT.